These T cell receptor beta chains were read from a single sample in a study of blood T cell repertoires in COVID-19. Here immunoSEQ multiplex PCR was the method, and the copy in TCRdb shows in-frame clones only, minus some. This sample has 21,000 or so clones, with 70% to 90% found just once. The sequenced material came from peripheral blood. Receptor source: a human donor in a cohort sampled during active COVID-19. The donor label of this sample is uncertain. The CDR3 runs from the conserved cysteine through the conserved F or W. D genes are given only for firm matches. Part of the rows lack a size; the others show once, few, many or a class for expanded clones.

D gene,clone size,V gene,CDR3 length,J gene,CDR3 DNA,CDR3 protein
-,-,TRBV7-9,13,TRBJ1-1,TGTGCCAGCAGCCCAAGAGTCGCCACTGAAGCTTTCTTT,CASSPRVATEAFF
-,-,TRBV27,15,TRBJ2-5,TGTGCCAGCAGTCCTAACAGGGTCTCTCAAGAGACCCAGTACTTC,CASSPNRVSQETQYF
-,-,TRBV6-1,15,TRBJ2-6,TGTGCCAGCAGTGAAGTCTTCTCTGGGGCCAACGTCCTGACTTTC,CASSEVFSGANVLTF
-,-,TRBV28,14,TRBJ2-5,TGTGCCAGCAGTTTAGTGACAGTCCAAGAGACCCAGTACTTC,CASSLVTVQETQYF
TRBD2,-,TRBV4-2,17,TRBJ2-3,TGTGCCAGCAGCCCGCGACTAGCGGACTCTAGCACAGATACGCAGTATTTT,CASSPRLADSSTDTQYF
TRBD2,-,TRBV18,15,TRBJ2-7,TGTGCCAGCTCCCCGGGACTAGCGAGAAACTACGAGCAGTACTTC,CASSPGLARNYEQYF
-,-,TRBV19,15,TRBJ1-1,TGTGCCAGTAGTATAGCGGGGGACGGGAACACTGAAGCTTTCTTT,CASSIAGDGNTEAFF
-,-,TRBV19,14,TRBJ1-1,TGTGCCAGTAGTTCCGTGGGAGCACACACTGAAGCTTTCTTT,CASSSVGAHTEAFF
TRBD2,-,TRBV6-2/TRBV6-3,16,TRBJ2-1,TGTGCCAGCAGCCCTGTAGCGGGAGTAGGGTACAATGAGCAGTTCTTC,CASSPVAGVGYNEQFF
-,-,TRBV9,15,TRBJ1-3,TGTGCCAGCAGCGTAGGGGCGCCCTCTGGAAACACCATATATTTT,CASSVGAPSGNTIYF
-,-,TRBV2,14,TRBJ1-1,TGTGCCAGCAGTGTGGGGGGTCGGGTCACTGAAGCTTTCTTT,CASSVGGRVTEAFF
-,-,TRBV20-1,10,TRBJ2-1,TGCAGTGGGGGCTCCAATGAGCAGTTCTTC,CSGGSNEQFF
-,few,TRBV7-9,16,TRBJ1-1,TGTGCCAGCAGCTTAGCGCGTTCAGGGTCGGACACTGAAGCTTTCTTT,CASSLARSGSDTEAFF
-,-,TRBV5-1,16,TRBJ2-2,TGCGCCAGCAGCCCCGGTGGGGGGAGAGGCACCGGGGAGCTGTTTTTT,CASSPGGGRGTGELFF
-,once,TRBV7-8,15,TRBJ1-4,TGTGCCAGCAGCCGAGGCAGGGGATATGATGAAAAACTGTTTTTT,CASSRGRGYDEKLFF
-,once,TRBV6-5,12,TRBJ1-2,TGTGCCTCGGGGAGGCAGAACTATGGCTACACCTTC,CASGRQNYGYTF
-,-,TRBV6-5,15,TRBJ2-2,TGTGCCAGCAGACTACAGGGCCCAGACACCGGGGAGCTGTTTTTT,CASRLQGPDTGELFF
-,-,TRBV5-1,15,TRBJ2-5,TGCGCCAGCAGCTGGCAGGTGGGTGACCAAGAGACCCAGTACTTC,CASSWQVGDQETQYF
-,-,TRBV28,15,TRBJ1-2,TGTGCCAGCATTAAGCCCCGGACCAAGAGGGATGGCTACACCTTC,CASIKPRTKRDGYTF
TRBD1,-,TRBV18,15,TRBJ2-1,TGTGCCAGCTCACCATCAGGGGGTTACTACAATGAGCAGTTCTTC,CASSPSGGYYNEQFF
-,-,TRBV6-5,15,TRBJ2-3,TGTGCCAGCAGTTATAGCGGATCTAGCACAGATACGCAGTATTTT,CASSYSGSSTDTQYF
-,-,TRBV19,13,TRBJ1-5,TGTGCCAGTAGTTACAGGGTGGATCAGCCCCAGCATTTT,CASSYRVDQPQHF
-,few,TRBV2,12,TRBJ1-1,TGTGCCAGCAGTTCCGGGGGGGATGAAGCTTTCTTT,CASSSGGDEAFF
TRBD2,-,TRBV5-1,14,TRBJ2-3,TGCGCCAGCAGTCGACTAGCAAGTGCAGATACGCAGTATTTT,CASSRLASADTQYF
TRBD2,-,TRBV6-6,15,TRBJ2-7,TGTGCCAGCAGTTACTCGACTAGCGGCGGCTACGAGCAGTACTTC,CASSYSTSGGYEQYF
TRBD1,-,TRBV27,15,TRBJ1-1,TGTGCCAGCAGTTCCTGGACAGGGGAATACACTGAAGCTTTCTTT,CASSSWTGEYTEAFF
-,-,TRBV2,12,TRBJ2-1,TGTGCCAGCAGGACAGGTTACAATGAGCAGTTCTTC,CASRTGYNEQFF
TRBD1,-,TRBV28,14,TRBJ2-7,TGTGCCAGCAGCCAAGGGACAGGGGATGACGAGCAGTACTTC,CASSQGTGDDEQYF
-,-,TRBV21-1,15,TRBJ2-1,TGTGCCAGCAGCCCCGGGGCGGGAACCTCGCGGGAGCAGTTCTTC,CASSPGAGTSREQFF
-,once,TRBV5-1,19,TRBJ2-3,TGCGCCAGCAGCTTGGGCCTATCCGCCCTAAGTCCAAGCACAGATACGCAGTATTTT,CASSLGLSALSPSTDTQYF
TRBD2,-,TRBV19,13,TRBJ2-4,TGTGCCAGTAGTACAGGGCGGGGGAACATTCAGTACTTC,CASSTGRGNIQYF
-,once,TRBV3-1/TRBV3-2,12,TRBJ2-7,TGTGCCAGCAGCCCCGGGGCCTACGAGCAGTACTTC,CASSPGAYEQYF
TRBD1,-,TRBV4-1,15,TRBJ1-5,TGCGCCAGCAGCCAGGCGGGACAGGGGAGTCAGCCCCAGCATTTT,CASSQAGQGSQPQHF
TRBD1,-,TRBV5-4,16,TRBJ1-1,TGTGCCAGCAGCGGAAGACGACAGGGGGTAAACACTGAAGCTTTCTTT,CASSGRRQGVNTEAFF
-,-,TRBV11-2,14,TRBJ2-1,TGTGCCAGCAGCTTGGACTACCAATTCGATGAGCAGTTCTTC,CASSLDYQFDEQFF
TRBD1,-,TRBV6-5,13,TRBJ1-2,TGTGCCAGCAGTAGACAGGGGAACTATGGCTACACCTTC,CASSRQGNYGYTF
-,-,TRBV11-2,15,TRBJ2-3,TGTGCCAGCAGCTTCACGGCGGCGAGCACAGATACGCAGTATTTT,CASSFTAASTDTQYF
TRBD1,-,TRBV2,13,TRBJ2-4,TGTGCCAGCACCCGGGGACAGTCAAACATTCAGTACTTC,CASTRGQSNIQYF
-,-,TRBV15,17,TRBJ1-4,TGTGCCACCAGCAGACCCGTTGGACAGCCTTGGGACGAAAAACTGTTTTTT,CATSRPVGQPWDEKLFF
-,-,TRBV5-5,14,TRBJ1-4,TGTGCCAGCAGCTTGGTAGGGGATTTCGAAAAACTGTTTTTT,CASSLVGDFEKLFF
-,-,TRBV5-1,17,TRBJ1-4,TGCGCCAGCAGTCGGACAAGAGCAAAAGCAACTAATGAAAAACTGTTTTTT,CASSRTRAKATNEKLFF
TRBD1,-,TRBV7-8,13,TRBJ1-2,TGTGCCAGCAGCTTAAGGGGGCACTATGGCTACACCTTC,CASSLRGHYGYTF
TRBD2,-,TRBV5-6,16,TRBJ2-3,TGTGCCAGCAGCAAAGGAGGGACTAGACGCACAGATACGCAGTATTTT,CASSKGGTRRTDTQYF
-,-,TRBV2,12,TRBJ1-1,TGTGCCAGCAGAGGAACAGGGACCAGGGTCGCTTTT,CASRGTGTRVAF
TRBD1,-,TRBV11-3,15,TRBJ1-5,TGTGCCAGCAGCTTAGTACAGGGGGCCGGTCAGCCCCAGCATTTT,CASSLVQGAGQPQHF
TRBD2,-,TRBV19,13,TRBJ2-1,TGTGCCAGTAGTAGGGGACTAGCGAATGAGCAGTTCTTC,CASSRGLANEQFF
-,-,TRBV20-1,10,TRBJ2-7,TGCAGTGCAGACTCAATCAAGCAGTACTTC,CSADSIKQYF
TRBD1,-,TRBV18,15,TRBJ2-1,TGTGCCAGCTCACCTGACAGGGCGTACTACAATGAGCAGTTCTTC,CASSPDRAYYNEQFF
-,-,TRBV28,14,TRBJ1-5,TGTGCCAGCAGCTCCGGTTCTGCCTATCAGCCCCAGCATTTT,CASSSGSAYQPQHF
TRBD2,-,TRBV11-2,15,TRBJ2-5,TGTGCCAGCAGCTTAGGGGTTAGCGGGGAAGAGACCCAGTACTTC,CASSLGVSGEETQYF
-,-,TRBV6-6,14,TRBJ1-6,TGTGCCAGCAGTTACCGACAGGATAATTCACCCCTCCACTTT,CASSYRQDNSPLHF
TRBD2,-,TRBV18,15,TRBJ2-3,TGTGCCAGCTCACCCGGGGCGGGAGCGGCAGATACGCAGTATTTT,CASSPGAGAADTQYF
TRBD2,once,TRBV11-3,15,TRBJ2-1,TGTGCCAGCACCAACGGGGGAGGGCGTTTGAATGAGCAGTTCTTC,CASTNGGGRLNEQFF
-,-,TRBV5-1,14,TRBJ1-1,TGCGCCAGCAGCCCGGTTCTAGGGAACACTGAAGCTTTCTTT,CASSPVLGNTEAFF
-,-,TRBV27,13,TRBJ2-2,TGTGCCAGCAGTCCAACTTACACCGGGGAGCTGTTTTTT,CASSPTYTGELFF
TRBD2,-,TRBV7-2,16,TRBJ2-1,TGTGCCAGCAGCACCGGGACTAGCGGGAGGCTAGATGAGCAGTTCTTC,CASSTGTSGRLDEQFF